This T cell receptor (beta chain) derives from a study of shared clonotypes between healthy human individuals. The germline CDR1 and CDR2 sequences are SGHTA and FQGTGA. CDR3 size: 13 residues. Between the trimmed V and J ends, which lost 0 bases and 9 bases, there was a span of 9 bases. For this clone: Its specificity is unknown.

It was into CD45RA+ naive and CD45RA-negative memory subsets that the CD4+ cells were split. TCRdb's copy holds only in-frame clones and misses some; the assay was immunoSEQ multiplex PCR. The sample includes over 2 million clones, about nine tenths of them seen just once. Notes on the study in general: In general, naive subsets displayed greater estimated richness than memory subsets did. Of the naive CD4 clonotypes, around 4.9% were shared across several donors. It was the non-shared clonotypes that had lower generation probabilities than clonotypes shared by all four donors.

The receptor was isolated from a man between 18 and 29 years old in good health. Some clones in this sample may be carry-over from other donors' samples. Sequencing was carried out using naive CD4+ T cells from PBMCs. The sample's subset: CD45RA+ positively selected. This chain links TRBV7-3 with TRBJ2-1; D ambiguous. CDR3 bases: TGTGCCAGCAGCTTAACGCGTGGGTCTGAGCAGTTCTTC. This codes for CASSLTRGSEQFF.